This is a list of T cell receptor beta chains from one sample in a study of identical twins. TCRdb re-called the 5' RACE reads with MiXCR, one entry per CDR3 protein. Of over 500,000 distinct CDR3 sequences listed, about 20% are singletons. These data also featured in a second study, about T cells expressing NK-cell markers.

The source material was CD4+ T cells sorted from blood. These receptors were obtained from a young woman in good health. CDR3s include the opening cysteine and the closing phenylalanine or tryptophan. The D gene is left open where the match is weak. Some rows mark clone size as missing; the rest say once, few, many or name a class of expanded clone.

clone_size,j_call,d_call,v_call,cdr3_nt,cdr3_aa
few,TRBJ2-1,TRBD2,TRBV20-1,TGCAGTGCTTCGGATAGCGGGGGGGCCTACAATGAGCAGTTCTTC,CSASDSGGAYNEQFF
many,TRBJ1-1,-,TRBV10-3,TGTGCCATCAGTGAGTCTGAGGAGAGACTTAGGAACACTGAAGCTTTCTTT,CAISESEERLRNTEAFF
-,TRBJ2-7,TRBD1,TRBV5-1,TGCGCCAGCAGTTTTGGACAGGGACTTTACGAGCAGTACTTC,CASSFGQGLYEQYF
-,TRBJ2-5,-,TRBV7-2,TGTGCCAGCAGCTTAGCGCGGGTAGAGACCCAGTACTTC,CASSLARVETQYF
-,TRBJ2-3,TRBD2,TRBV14,TGTGCCAGCAGCCTGCAAGCGGGGACAGATACGCAGTATTTT,CASSLQAGTDTQYF
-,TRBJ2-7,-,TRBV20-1,TGCAGTGCCGCCCATCCCCTGGGGTCCTACGAGCAGTACTTC,CSAAHPLGSYEQYF
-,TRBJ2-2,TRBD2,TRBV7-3,TGTGCCAGCAGCTCATCGCTAGCGGGGGGCTATGTTGGGGAGCTGTTTTTT,CASSSSLAGGYVGELFF
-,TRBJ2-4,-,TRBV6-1,TGTGCCTCTACGGGCCAAGTGGCCAAAAACATTCAGTACTTC,CASTGQVAKNIQYF
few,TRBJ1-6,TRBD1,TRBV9,TGTGCCAGCAGCGTAGCGACAGGGTCGGGCTCACCCCTCCACTTT,CASSVATGSGSPLHF
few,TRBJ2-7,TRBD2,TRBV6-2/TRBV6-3,TGTGCCAGCAGTCGACCGGGAGGTAGCGGGAGCTACGAGCAGTACTTC,CASSRPGGSGSYEQYF
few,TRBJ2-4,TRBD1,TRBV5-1,TGCGCCAGCAGCGTTCCCGGGACAGAGAAAAACATTCAGTACTTC,CASSVPGTEKNIQYF
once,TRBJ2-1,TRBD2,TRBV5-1,TGCGCCAGCAGCCCGGAACCTAGCGGAAACTACAATGAGCAGTTCTTC,CASSPEPSGNYNEQFF
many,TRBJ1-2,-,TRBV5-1,TGCGCCAGCAGCTTGGAGGCAGCCACTTATGGCTACACCTTC,CASSLEAATYGYTF
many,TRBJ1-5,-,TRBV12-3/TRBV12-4,TGTGCCAGCAGTCAGGACCCATATAGCAATCAGCCCCAGCATTTT,CASSQDPYSNQPQHF
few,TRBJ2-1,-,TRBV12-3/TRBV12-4,TGTGCCGGAAGCCCGGACTACGAAGTTATTTACAATGAGCAGTTCTTC,CAGSPDYEVIYNEQFF
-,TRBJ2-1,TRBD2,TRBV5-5,TGTGCCAGCACCGGACTAGCGGGGGTTATGGAGCAGTTCTTC,CASTGLAGVMEQFF
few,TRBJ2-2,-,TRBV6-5,TGTGCCAGCAGTTACTCGAGCCCGGGGCGGTCGGAGCTGTTTTTT,CASSYSSPGRSELFF
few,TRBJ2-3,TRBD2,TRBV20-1,TGCAGTGCTAGGTCCTCTAGCGGGCTAAACTGGGATACGCAGTATTTT,CSARSSSGLNWDTQYF
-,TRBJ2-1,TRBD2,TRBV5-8,TGTGCCAGCACCGGTAGGGGAGCGCTAGCGGGGGTCAATGAGCAGTTCTTC,CASTGRGALAGVNEQFF
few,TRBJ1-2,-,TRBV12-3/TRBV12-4,TGTGCCAGCAGTTTAGCGCGGACGGCCACCGATGGCTACACCTTC,CASSLARTATDGYTF